One and the same sample provided the 22 T cell receptor beta chains below, sequenced in a study of shared clonotypes between healthy human individuals. The repertoire was sequenced with immunoSEQ multiplex PCR; TCRdb's copy has only in-frame clones and lacks some. The sample holds over a million clones; around 78% are singletons and the top ten take around 0.6%. Sequencing was carried out using memory CD4+ T cells from PBMCs. Specified subset: CD45RA-negative fraction. These TCRs come from a man younger than 35 in good health. Some clones in this sample may be carry-over from other donors' samples.

The chain combines TRBV25-1 with TRBJ2-1, with 12 bases lining up with TRBD2. The CDR3 has 16 residues. The junction had 3 bases not matched to a gene; V was cut back by 4 bases and J by 2 bases. Per germline, CDR1 MGHDK and CDR2 SYGVNS. The CDR3 reads CASSGTSGKAYNEQFF. CDR3 nucleotides: TGTGCCAGCAGTGGGACTAGCGGGAAAGCCTACAATGAGCAGTTCTTC.

The chain uses TRBV7-2 and TRBJ2-7, with 16 bases that match TRBD2. Germline assignment: CDR1 SGHTA and CDR2 FQGNSA. Trimming cost V 5 bases and J 6 bases; bases outside gene matches: 4. The length of the CDR3 is 15 residues. The CDR3 DNA sequence: TGTGCCAGCAGCATAGGGACTAGCGGGAGGGGCGAGCAGTACTTC. Translating it yields CASSIGTSGRGEQYF.

The J gene is TRBJ1-4, the V gene TRBV7-2; D is uncertain. This CDR3 contains 15 residues. From germline, CDR1 is SGHTA and CDR2 FQGNSA. V dropped 5 bases and J dropped 8 bases, with 18 bases sitting between them. CDR3 in amino acids: CASSPKRAVEEKLFF. CDR3 coding DNA: TGTGCCAGCAGCCCGAAAAGGGCAGTTGAGGAAAAACTGTTTTTT.

This sequence joins TRBV2 and TRBJ2-3, with 10 positions matching TRBD2. Germline CDR1 is SNHLY and CDR2 is FYNNEI. The CDR3 length is 14 residues. After removal of 7 bases from V and 6 bases from J, the junction contained 7 bases not matched to a gene. The CDR3 is CASNPSGSTDTQYF. DNA for the CDR3: TGTGCCAGCAACCCTAGCGGGAGTACGGATACGCAGTATTTT.

This clone was detected only once. The chain combines TRBV27 with TRBJ1-1; weak D call: TRBD1 (5 bases). The germline gives CDR1 MNHEY, CDR2 SMNVEV (reference sequence). With 6 bases removed from V and 6 bases from J, the gap between germline ends came to 17 bases. This CDR3 region has 14 residues. CDR3 sequence reads: CASRPRGAGSEAFF. In DNA, the CDR3 is TGTGCCAGCAGGCCAAGAGGGGCGGGCTCTGAAGCTTTCTTT.

V and J are TRBV20-1 and TRBJ2-7; D gene ambiguous. The DNA end is more similar to TRBJ2-1, so the J call may be wrong. Per the germline V gene, CDR1 is DFQATT and CDR2 is SNEGSKA (reference sequence). This CDR3 contains 10 residues. The CDR3 DNA reads as TGCAGTCCGCGACGCGATGAGCAGTTCTTC. The encoded protein is CSPRRDEQFF.

The chain has TRBV4-3 and TRBJ2-5; D is perhaps TRBD1 or TRBD2 (5 bases each). Trimming left V 2 bases short and J 5 bases short, with 15 bases between. The CDR3 length is 15 residues. CDR1 is LGHNA and CDR2 is YSLEER in the germline V gene. The CDR3 sequence is CASSQNSIRDETQYF. The CDR3 bases are TGCGCCAGCAGCCAAAACTCGATAAGGGACGAGACCCAGTACTTC.

This chain connects TRBV5-1 to TRBJ2-3; TRBD2 matches 13 bases. This CDR3 region has 18 residues. V was pared by 3 bases and J by 0 bases, with 7 bases of the junction left unmatched. CDR1 and CDR2 (germline): SGHRS, YFSETQ. DNA of the CDR3: TGCGCCAGCAGCTGGGGACTAGCGGGGCCTTCTAGCACAGATACGCAGTATTTT. Translated, it gives CASSWGLAGPSSTDTQYF.

The chain couples TRBV19 to TRBJ2-1; the match to TRBD1 covers 8 bases. The CDR3 extends over 14 amino acids. The germline CDR1 and CDR2 sequences are LNHDA and SQIVND (reference sequence). The junction had 3 bases not matched to a gene; V was cut back by 5 bases and J by 3 bases. The DNA for the CDR3 is TGTGCCAGTAGTTCAGACAGGGGCTACAATGAGCAGTTCTTC. Its protein is CASSSDRGYNEQFF.

The DNA of the CDR3 is TGTGCCACCAGGCAAAGCGGCCTTTTCTCCTACAATGAGCAGTTCTTC. Translating gives CATRQSGLFSYNEQFF. The chain joins TRBV15 to TRBJ2-1, with D tentatively TRBD2 (5 bases). V lost 6 bases, J lost 0 bases, and 15 bases lay in between. The CDR3 consists of 16 residues. Germline V gene sequence: CDR1 LNHNV, CDR2 YYDKDF (reference sequence). Full variable domain (rest looked up from reference TRBV15 and TRBJ2-1): DAMVIQNPRYQVTQFGKPVTLSCSQTLNHNVMYWYQQKSSQAPKLLFHYYDKDFNNEADTPDNFQSRRPNTSFCFLDIRSPGLGDTAMYLCATRQSGLFSYNEQFFGPGTRLTVL.

The chain recombines TRBV7-2 with TRBJ2-3; 10 nucleotides align to TRBD1. J lost 1 base, V lost 5 bases, and 9 bases had no gene match. Per germline, CDR1 SGHTA and CDR2 FQGNSA. The CDR3 has 17 residues. CDR3 loop: CASSQPAGTGGTDTQYF. Here the CDR3 DNA reads TGTGCCAGCAGCCAGCCTGCCGGGACAGGGGGCACAGATACGCAGTATTTT.

The chain combines TRBV7-3 with TRBJ2-1, with D possibly matching TRBD2 (5 bases). This CDR3 spans 11 amino acids. Germline V gene data show CDR1 as SGHTA and CDR2 as FQGTGA. V lost 5 bases, J lost 9 bases, and 8 bases lay in between. The CDR3 bases are TGTGCCAGCAGCAACGGGATTGAGCAGTTCTTC. This codes for CASSNGIEQFF.

The chain uses TRBV5-1 and TRBJ2-2, with D possibly TRBD2 on 5 matching bases. V was cut by 0 bases and J by 1 base, with 10 bases left in between. The CDR3 covers 16 residues. Germline V CDR1 and CDR2: SGHRS, YFSETQ. The CDR3 protein is CASSLVGGLNTGELFF. CDR3 in DNA: TGCGCCAGCAGCTTGGTGGGCGGACTGAACACCGGGGAGCTGTTTTTT.

The chain joins TRBV29-1 to TRBJ1-2; tentatively, D is TRBD1 (5 bases). V lost 6 bases and J 6 bases, leaving 11 bases between the germline ends. The germline V gene has CDR1 SQVTM and CDR2 ANQGSEA. The CDR3 is 11 residues long. The CDR3 DNA reads as TGCAGCGTGGGGGTTCAGGATGGCTACACCTTC. Protein product: CSVGVQDGYTF.

A word on this clone: This specimen includes other DNA sequences encoding the same CDR3. V is TRBV5-1 and J is TRBJ2-2; D gene ambiguous. The V and J ends lost 0 bases and 4 bases respectively, with 4 bases between them. CDR1 and CDR2 from the germline V gene are SGHRS and YFSETQ. This CDR3 spans 13 amino acids. This CDR3 is CASSLVVTGELFF. Here the CDR3 DNA reads TGCGCCAGCAGCTTGGTAGTCACCGGGGAGCTGTTTTTT.

The chain uses TRBV6-5 and TRBJ2-7, with TRBD1 identical over 9 bases. The CDR3 covers 15 residues. After removal of 3 bases from V and 4 bases from J, the junction contained 7 bases not matched to a gene. The V gene's germline CDR1 is MNHEY and CDR2 SVGAGI. The CDR3 spells CASSYRRDRVYEQYF. The DNA for the CDR3 is TGTGCCAGCAGTTATAGGCGGGACAGGGTATACGAGCAGTACTTC.

The rearrangement joins TRBV29-1 to TRBJ2-1; 10 bases map to TRBD2. This CDR3 is built from 16 residues. V was pared by 8 bases and J by 8 bases, with 18 bases of the junction left unmatched. The germline V gene encodes CDR1 SQVTM and CDR2 ANQGSEA. This chain's CDR3 is CSSRSGRAGRGDEQFF. The CDR3 DNA follows: TGCAGCTCCAGGAGCGGGAGGGCCGGTCGGGGCGATGAGCAGTTCTTC.

The count of this clone is one. V gene TRBV28 combines with J gene TRBJ1-4; possibly TRBD1 for D (5 bases). The CDR3 length is 11 residues. From germline, CDR1 is MDHEN and CDR2 SYDVKM. V shed 6 bases and J shed 8 bases, with 7 bases lying between them. The CDR3 is CASRGREKLFF. In DNA, the CDR3 is TGTGCCAGCAGGGGACGGGAAAAACTGTTTTTT.

The chain couples TRBV4-1 to TRBJ2-5; 7 bases are a match to TRBD2. Losses at the gene ends were 6 bases for V and 2 bases for J; bases not matched to a gene: 9. This CDR3 comprises 15 residues. CDR1 and CDR2 from the germline V gene are MGHRA and YSYEKL. The CDR3 nucleotides read TGCGCCAGCAGTCTACAGACGGGAGGACAAGAGACCCAGTACTTC. This codes for CASSLQTGGQETQYF.

The chain joins TRBV19 to TRBJ2-1; D gene uncertain. This CDR3 is 11 amino acids long. In germline, CDR1 is LNHDA, CDR2 SQIVND (reference sequence). V was cut by 6 bases and J by 12 bases, with 12 bases left in between. This CDR3 is CASSNRMGQFF. The CDR3 DNA reads TGTGCCAGTAGCAACCGGATGGGGCAGTTCTTC.

This rearrangement joins TRBV6-5 to TRBJ1-3; TRBD1 might be the D (5 bases). The CDR3 contains 14 residues. Germline V gene sequence: CDR1 MNHEY, CDR2 SVGAGI. With 4 bases removed from V and 4 bases from J, the gap between germline ends came to 11 bases. The CDR3 sequence is CASSWDSSGNTIYF. The CDR3 coding sequence is TGTGCCAGCAGTTGGGACTCCTCCGGAAACACCATATATTTT.

Regarding this clone: Other DNA sequences from this sample encode an identical CDR3 as well. The chain links TRBV28 to TRBJ1-4, with TRBD1 as a possible D gene (6 bases). Germline CDR1 is MDHEN and CDR2 is SYDVKM. This CDR3 comprises 14 residues. Trimming stripped 6 bases from V and 0 bases from J, with 8 bases between. CDR3 in DNA: TGTGCCAGCAGCCGGACAGCAACTAATGAAAAACTGTTTTTT. It is translated as CASSRTATNEKLFF.